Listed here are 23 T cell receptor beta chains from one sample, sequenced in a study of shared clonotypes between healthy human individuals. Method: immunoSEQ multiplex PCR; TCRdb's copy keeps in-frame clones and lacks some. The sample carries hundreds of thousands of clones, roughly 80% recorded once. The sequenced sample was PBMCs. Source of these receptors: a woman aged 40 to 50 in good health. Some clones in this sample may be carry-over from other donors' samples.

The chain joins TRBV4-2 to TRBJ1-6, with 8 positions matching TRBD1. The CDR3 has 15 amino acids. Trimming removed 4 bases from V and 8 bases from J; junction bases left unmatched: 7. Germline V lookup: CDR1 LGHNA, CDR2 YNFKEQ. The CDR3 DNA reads TGTGCCAGCAGCCCCGGGCAGGGGGCGGATTCACCCCTCCACTTT. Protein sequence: CASSPGQGADSPLHF.

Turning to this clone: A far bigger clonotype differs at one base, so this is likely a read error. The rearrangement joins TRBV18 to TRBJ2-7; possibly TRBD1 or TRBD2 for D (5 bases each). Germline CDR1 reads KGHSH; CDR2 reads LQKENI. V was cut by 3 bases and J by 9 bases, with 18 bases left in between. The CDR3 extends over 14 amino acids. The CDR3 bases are TGTGCCAGCTCACCTCCTCGGGACGATCGGGGGCAGTACTTC. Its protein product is CASSPPRDDRGQYF.

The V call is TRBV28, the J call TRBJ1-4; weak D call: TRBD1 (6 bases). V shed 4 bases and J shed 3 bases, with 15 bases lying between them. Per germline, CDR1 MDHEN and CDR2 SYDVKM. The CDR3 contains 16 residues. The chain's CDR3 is CASSSPMGAANEKLFF. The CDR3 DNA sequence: TGTGCCAGCAGTTCCCCTATGGGGGCGGCTAATGAAAAACTGTTTTTT.

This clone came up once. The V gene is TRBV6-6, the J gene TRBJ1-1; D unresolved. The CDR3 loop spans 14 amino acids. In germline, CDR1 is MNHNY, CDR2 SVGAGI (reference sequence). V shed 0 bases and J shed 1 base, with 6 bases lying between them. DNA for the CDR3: TGTGCCAGCAGTTACTCGACCCAGAACACTGAAGCTTTCTTT. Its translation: CASSYSTQNTEAFF.

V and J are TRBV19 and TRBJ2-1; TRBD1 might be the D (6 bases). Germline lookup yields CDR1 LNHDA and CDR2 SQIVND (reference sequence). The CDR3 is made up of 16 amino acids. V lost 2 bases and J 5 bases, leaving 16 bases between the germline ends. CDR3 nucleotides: TGTGCCAGTAGTATATTCAGGGGATCGGGGAACAATGAGCAGTTCTTC. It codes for CASSIFRGSGNNEQFF.

CDR3 protein: CASSLPGQGAQIYGYTF. The CDR3 DNA follows: TGTGCCAGCAGTTTACCGGGACAGGGGGCGCAGATCTATGGCTACACCTTC. The V call is TRBV28, the J call TRBJ1-2, with 12 bases fitting TRBD1. The V segment lost 2 bases and the J segment 4 bases; nucleotides outside the gene matches: 8. This CDR3 is 17 amino acids long. CDR1 and CDR2 (germline): MDHEN, SYDVKM.

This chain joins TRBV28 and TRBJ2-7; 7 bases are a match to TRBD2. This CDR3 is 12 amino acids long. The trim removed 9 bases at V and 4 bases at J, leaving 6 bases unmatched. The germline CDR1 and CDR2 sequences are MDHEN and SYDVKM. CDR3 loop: CASRGDAYEQYF. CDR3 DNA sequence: TGTGCCAGTCGGGGGGACGCGTACGAGCAGTACTTC.

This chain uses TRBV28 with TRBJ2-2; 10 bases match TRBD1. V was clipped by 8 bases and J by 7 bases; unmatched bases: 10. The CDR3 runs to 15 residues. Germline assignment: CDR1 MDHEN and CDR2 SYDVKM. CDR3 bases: TGTGCCAGCGGAGATTGGACAGGGGGTTTCGGGGAGCTGTTTTTT. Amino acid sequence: CASGDWTGGFGELFF.

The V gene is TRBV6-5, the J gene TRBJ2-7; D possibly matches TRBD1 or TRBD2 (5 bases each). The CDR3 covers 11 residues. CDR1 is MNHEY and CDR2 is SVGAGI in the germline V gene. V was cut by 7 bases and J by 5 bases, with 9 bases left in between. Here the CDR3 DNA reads TGTGCCAGCAATCGGGGCGACGAGCAGTACTTC. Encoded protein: CASNRGDEQYF.

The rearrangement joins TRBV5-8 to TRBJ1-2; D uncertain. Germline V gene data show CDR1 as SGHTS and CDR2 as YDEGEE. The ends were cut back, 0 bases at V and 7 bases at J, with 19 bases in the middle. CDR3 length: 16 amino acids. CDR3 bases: TGTGCCAGCAGCTTGGGGGCTACCACCCGGTCCAGTGGCTACACCTTC. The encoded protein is CASSLGATTRSSGYTF.

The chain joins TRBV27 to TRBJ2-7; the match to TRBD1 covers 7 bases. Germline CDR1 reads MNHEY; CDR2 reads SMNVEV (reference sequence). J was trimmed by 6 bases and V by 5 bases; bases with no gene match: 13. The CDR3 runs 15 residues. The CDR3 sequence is CASSSRDTGDSEQYF. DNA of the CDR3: TGTGCCAGCAGTAGCCGGGACACCGGGGACAGCGAGCAGTACTTC.

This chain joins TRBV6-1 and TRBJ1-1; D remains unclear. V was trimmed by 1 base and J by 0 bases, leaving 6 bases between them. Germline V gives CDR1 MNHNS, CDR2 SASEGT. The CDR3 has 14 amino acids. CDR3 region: CASSEEMMNTEAFF. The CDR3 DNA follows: TGTGCCAGCAGTGAAGAGATGATGAACACTGAAGCTTTCTTT.

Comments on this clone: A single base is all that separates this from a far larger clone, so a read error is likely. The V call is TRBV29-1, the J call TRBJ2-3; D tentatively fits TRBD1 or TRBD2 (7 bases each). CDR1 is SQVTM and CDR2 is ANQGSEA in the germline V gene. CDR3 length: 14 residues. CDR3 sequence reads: CSVAQGGNTDAQYF. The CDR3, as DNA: TGCAGCGTTGCTCAGGGGGGGAACACAGATGCGCAGTATTTT.

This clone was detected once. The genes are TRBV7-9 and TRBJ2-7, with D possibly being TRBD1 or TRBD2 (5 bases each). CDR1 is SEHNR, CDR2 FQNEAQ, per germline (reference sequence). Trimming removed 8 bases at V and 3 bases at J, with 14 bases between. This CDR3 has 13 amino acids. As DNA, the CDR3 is TGTGCCAGCGCCTCCGGGACCGTCTACGAGCAGTACTTC. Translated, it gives CASASGTVYEQYF.

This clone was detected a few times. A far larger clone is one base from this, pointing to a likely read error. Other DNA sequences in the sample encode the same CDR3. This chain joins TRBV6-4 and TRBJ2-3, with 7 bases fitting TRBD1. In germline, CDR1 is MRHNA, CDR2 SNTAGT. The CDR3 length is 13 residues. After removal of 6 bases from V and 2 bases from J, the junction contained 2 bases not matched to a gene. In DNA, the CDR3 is TGTGCCAGCAGCGACAGGGCCACAGATACGCAGTATTTT. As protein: CASSDRATDTQYF.

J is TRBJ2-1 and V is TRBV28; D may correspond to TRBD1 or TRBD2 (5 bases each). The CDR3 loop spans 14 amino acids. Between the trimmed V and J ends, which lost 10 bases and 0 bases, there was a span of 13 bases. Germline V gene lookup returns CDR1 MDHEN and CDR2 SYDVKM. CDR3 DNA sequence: TGTGCCACTCGGTGGGGGAGCTCCTACAATGAGCAGTTCTTC. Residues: CATRWGSSYNEQFF.

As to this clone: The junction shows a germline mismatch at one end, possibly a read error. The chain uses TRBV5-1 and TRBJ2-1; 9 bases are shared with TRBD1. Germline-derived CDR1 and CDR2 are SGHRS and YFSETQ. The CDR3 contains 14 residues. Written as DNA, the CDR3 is TGCGCCGGCAGCATACAGGGGGCCTTGGATGAGCAGTTCTTC. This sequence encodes CAGSIQGALDEQFF.

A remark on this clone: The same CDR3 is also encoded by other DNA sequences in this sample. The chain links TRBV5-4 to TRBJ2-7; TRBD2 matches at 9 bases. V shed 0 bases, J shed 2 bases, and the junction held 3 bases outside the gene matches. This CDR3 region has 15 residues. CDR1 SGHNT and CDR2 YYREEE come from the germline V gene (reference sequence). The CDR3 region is CASSLGLAGPYEQYF. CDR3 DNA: TGTGCCAGCAGCTTGGGGCTAGCGGGACCCTACGAGCAGTACTTC.

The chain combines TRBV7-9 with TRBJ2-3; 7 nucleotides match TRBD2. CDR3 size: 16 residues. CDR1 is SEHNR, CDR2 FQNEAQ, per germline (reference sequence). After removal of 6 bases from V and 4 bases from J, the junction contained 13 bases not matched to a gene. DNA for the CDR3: TGTGCCAGCAGTCCGTCTCGCGGGAGTAGTTCAGATACGCAGTATTTT. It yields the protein CASSPSRGSSSDTQYF.

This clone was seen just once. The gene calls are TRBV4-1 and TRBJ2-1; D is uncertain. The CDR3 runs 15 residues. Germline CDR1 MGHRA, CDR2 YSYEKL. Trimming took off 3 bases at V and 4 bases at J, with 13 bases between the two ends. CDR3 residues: CASSHVPDTYNEQFF. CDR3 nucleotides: TGCGCCAGCAGCCATGTCCCGGATACTTACAATGAGCAGTTCTTC.

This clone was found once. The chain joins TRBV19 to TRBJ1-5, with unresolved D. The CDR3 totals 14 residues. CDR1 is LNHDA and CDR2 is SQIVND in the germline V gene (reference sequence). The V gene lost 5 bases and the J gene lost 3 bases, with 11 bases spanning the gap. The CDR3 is CASSLAGTNQPQHF. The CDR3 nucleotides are TGTGCCAGTAGTCTGGCAGGTACCAATCAGCCCCAGCATTTT.

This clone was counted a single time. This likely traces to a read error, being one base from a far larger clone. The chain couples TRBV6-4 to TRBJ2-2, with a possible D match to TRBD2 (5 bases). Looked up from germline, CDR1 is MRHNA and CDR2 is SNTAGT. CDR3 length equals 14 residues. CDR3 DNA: TGTGCCAGCAGCACATCGACTGACACCGGGGAGCTGTCTTTT. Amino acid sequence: CASSTSTDTGELSF.

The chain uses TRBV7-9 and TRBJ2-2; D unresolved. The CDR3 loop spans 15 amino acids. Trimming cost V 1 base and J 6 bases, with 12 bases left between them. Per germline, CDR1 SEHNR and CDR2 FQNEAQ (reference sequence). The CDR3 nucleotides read TGTGCCAGCAGCTTAGGAAACCTGGGCGCCGGGGAGCTGTTTTTT. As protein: CASSLGNLGAGELFF.